These T cell receptor beta chains were read from a single sample in a study of Ad26.COV2.S vaccination and SARS-CoV-2 variants. Libraries were prepared by immunoSEQ multiplex PCR; TCRdb keeps only in-frame clonotypes and omits some of them. Found here are 500,000 or so clones, about 91% of them singletons; the top ten hold about 2.4%. Specimen: peripheral blood, collected in a trial of Ad26.COV2.S vaccine versus placebo. These receptors were obtained from a person aged 18 to 65 who received the Ad26.COV2.S COVID-19 vaccine or a placebo. The CDR3 runs from the conserved cysteine through the conserved F or W. A D gene is named only where the DNA matches it firmly. Some rows have no size entry. The others give once, few or many, or a class for an expanded clone.

V	J	size	D	CDR3	DNA
TRBV7-3	TRBJ2-1	-	TRBD2	CASSLMASGYNEQFF	TGTGCCAGCAGCTTAATGGCTAGCGGTTACAATGAGCAGTTCTTC
TRBV24-1	TRBJ2-5	-	TRBD2	CATSDFLSTSGRAGRETQYF	TGTGCCACCAGTGATTTTTTGTCAACTAGCGGGAGGGCCGGTCGAGAGACCCAGTACTTC
TRBV5-1	TRBJ2-2	-	-	CASSSLGTGELFF	TGCGCCAGCAGCTCTTTGGGCACCGGGGAGCTGTTTTTT
TRBV29-1	TRBJ2-6	-	-	CSVGGGANVLTF	TGCAGCGTTGGAGGTGGGGCCAACGTCCTGACTTTC
TRBV5-1	TRBJ2-5	-	-	CASSLAVGEETQYF	TGCGCCAGCAGCTTGGCGGTGGGAGAAGAGACCCAGTACTTC
TRBV7-2	TRBJ2-3	-	TRBD2	CASSFRAGLRDTQYF	TGTGCCAGCAGCTTCAGAGCGGGACTGAGAGATACGCAGTATTTT
TRBV18	TRBJ1-2	-	-	CASSPRDPARAFYGYTF	TGTGCCAGCTCACCACGCGATCCGGCCAGGGCCTTCTATGGCTACACCTTC
TRBV9	TRBJ1-2	-	TRBD1	CASSVSGGDYGYTF	TGTGCCAGCAGCGTATCAGGGGGCGACTATGGCTACACCTTC
TRBV24-1	TRBJ1-2	-	TRBD1	CATSDSGKGQGERGYTF	TGTGCCACCAGTGATTCTGGGAAGGGACAGGGCGAAAGAGGCTACACCTTC
TRBV19	TRBJ2-1	-	TRBD1	CASSTRQGASYNEQFF	TGTGCCAGTAGTACCCGACAGGGGGCTTCCTACAATGAGCAGTTCTTC
TRBV18	TRBJ1-3	-	-	CASSPPAFGSGNTIYF	TGTGCCAGCTCACCACCTGCATTTGGGTCTGGAAACACCATATATTTT
TRBV28	TRBJ2-3	-	TRBD2	CASPPGGGTSTDTQYF	TGTGCCAGCCCACCCGGGGGGGGAACAAGCACAGATACGCAGTATTTT
TRBV7-9	TRBJ1-1	-	-	CASSFPSRPDDAEAFF	TGTGCCAGCAGCTTCCCCTCCCGCCCGGACGACGCTGAAGCTTTCTTT
TRBV3-1/TRBV3-2	TRBJ2-3	-	TRBD2	CASSQELAGGLPDTQYF	TGTGCCAGCAGCCAAGAACTAGCGGGGGGGCTTCCAGATACGCAGTATTTT
TRBV4-3	TRBJ2-3	once	-	CASSHQRAASTDTQYF	TGCGCCAGCAGCCACCAGCGAGCGGCTAGCACAGATACGCAGTATTTT
TRBV4-2	TRBJ2-5	-	-	CASSQVGQGEETQYF	TGTGCCAGCAGCCAAGTGGGCCAAGGGGAAGAGACCCAGTACTTC